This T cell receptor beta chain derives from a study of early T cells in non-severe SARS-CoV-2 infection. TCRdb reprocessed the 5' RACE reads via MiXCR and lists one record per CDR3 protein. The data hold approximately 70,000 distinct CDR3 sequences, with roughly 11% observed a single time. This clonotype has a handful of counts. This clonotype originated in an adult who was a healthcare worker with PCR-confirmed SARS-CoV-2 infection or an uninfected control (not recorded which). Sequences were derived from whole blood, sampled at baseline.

The CDR3 sequence: CASSNADTQYF. The CDR3 DNA reads as TGTGCCAGTAGTAACGCAGATACGCAGTATTTT. The genes are TRBV19 and TRBJ2-3, with D uncertain. The germline V and J ends were trimmed by 4 bases and 4 bases, with 3 bases remaining between them. The CDR3 loop spans 11 amino acids. Germline V CDR1 and CDR2: LNHDA, SQIVND (reference sequence). The full variable domain, rest sourced from reference TRBV19 and TRBJ2-3, is DGGITQSPKYLFRKEGQNVTLSCEQNLNHDAMYWYRQDPGQGLRLIYYSQIVNDFQKGDIAEGYSVSREKKESFPLTVTSAQKNPTAFYLCASSNADTQYFGPGTRLTVL.